The clone carrying this TCR beta chain was picked up a small number of times. Here immunoSEQ multiplex PCR was the method, and the copy in TCRdb shows in-frame clones only, minus some. The table includes approximately 10,000 clones, approximately 70% detected once. The treatment: randomized to nivolumab then ipilimumab (arm A) or the reverse (arm B). DNA-damaging chemotherapy had not been given to any patient beforehand. Sorted cells were live CD3+CD8+, lacking CD19 and CD56, from PBMCs. The germline gives CDR1 LNHDA, CDR2 SQIVND (reference sequence). The CDR3 runs to 12 residues. The V and J ends lost 3 bases and 9 bases respectively, with 9 bases between them. The data belong to a study of sequential checkpoint blockade in melanoma. The overall study: Randomization was 1:1 between first-line nivolumab→ipilimumab and ipilimumab→nivolumab. Each arm's sequence ended with maintenance nivolumab.

This chain joins TRBV19 and TRBJ2-1, with D possibly matching TRBD1 (5 bases). This sequence was found in a human donor with melanoma. The sequences come from CD8+ T cells sorted from blood (inferred from file names), collected from a patient given nivolumab and ipilimumab in sequence. CDR3: CASSMVRGEQFF. CDR3 nucleotides: TGTGCCAGTAGTATGGTAAGGGGTGAGCAGTTCTTC.